This T cell receptor (beta chain) was retrieved from a study of blood T cells in healthy people across ages. The study, taken as a whole, reports: Diversity of TCR beta per million T cells declined in a roughly linear way with age. Leaving the PBMCs unsorted stopped any conclusive comparison of naive versus antigen-experienced cells.

Combining a sample-barcoded 5' primer with a J-beta primer mix, a second PCR ran for 7 to 11 cycles. Each CDR3 protein gets one entry after TCRdb re-called the 5' RACE reads with MiXCR. Of hundreds of thousands of distinct CDR3 sequences in the sample, about 53% were seen once. A word on this clonotype: Its specificity is not known.

The sequencing input was blood. This receptor was identified in a man aged 55 to 69 in good health.

The CDR3 sequence is CSARPDLSGGTEAFF. DNA for the CDR3: TGCAGTGCTAGACCGGATCTGTCAGGGGGCACTGAAGCTTTCTTT. V and J are TRBV20-1 and TRBJ1-1, with TRBD1 matching 7 bases. There are 15 residues in the CDR3. Germline values: CDR1 DFQATT, CDR2 SNEGSKA (reference sequence). Trimming at V came to 2 bases and at J to 4 bases, leaving 10 bases not matched to a gene.